Following are 32 T cell receptor beta chains from one sample sequenced in a study of blood T cell repertoires in COVID-19. Sequencing used immunoSEQ multiplex PCR; TCRdb keeps in-frame clones, though not all of them. The sample includes 200,000 or so clones, approximately 90% seen only once; the top ten take over 0.75%. Material for sequencing was peripheral blood. These receptors were collected from a man in his sixties with COVID-19, enrolled during active disease.

The rearrangement links TRBV5-4 to TRBJ2-5, with 14 bases matching TRBD2. V was clipped by 0 bases and J by 6 bases; unmatched bases: 16. Germline-derived CDR1 and CDR2 are SGHNT and YYREEE (reference sequence). The CDR3 extends over 20 amino acids. The CDR3 loop is CASSLGHHRTSGGIGKTQYF. Here the CDR3 DNA reads TGTGCCAGCAGCTTGGGACACCACCGGACTAGCGGGGGGATCGGGAAGACCCAGTACTTC.

V gene TRBV7-8 combines with J gene TRBJ1-5; D gene uncertain. Trimming removed 1 base from V and 5 bases from J, with 9 bases in between. This CDR3 has 14 amino acids. Germline V CDR1 and CDR2: SGHVS, FQNEAQ. The CDR3 DNA follows: TGTGCCAGCAGCTTAGTAGAGGGTTATCAGCCCCAGCATTTT. This gives the protein CASSLVEGYQPQHF.

This rearrangement joins TRBV18 to TRBJ2-1; 10 nucleotides align to TRBD2. The V gene end was trimmed by 5 bases and the J gene end by 3 bases; junction bases not matched to a gene: 4. This CDR3 comprises 15 residues. Germline lookup yields CDR1 KGHSH and CDR2 LQKENI. The CDR3 DNA reads as TGTGCCAGCTCAACGAGCGGGGGGGTCTACAATGAGCAGTTCTTC. Protein: CASSTSGGVYNEQFF.

The J gene is TRBJ1-5, the V gene TRBV28; 8 bases fit TRBD1. The CDR3 consists of 15 residues. Germline CDR1 reads MDHEN; CDR2 reads SYDVKM. V lost 3 bases, J lost 4 bases, and 5 bases stayed unmatched. For the CDR3, the DNA is TGTGCCAGCAGTTTCGGGACAGGCTCTAATCAGCCCCAGCATTTT. This gives the protein CASSFGTGSNQPQHF. Using reference TRBV28 and TRBJ1-5 for the parts outside the CDR3, the full variable domain is DVKVTQSSRYLVKRTGEKVFLECVQDMDHENMFWYRQDPGLGLRLIYFSYDVKMKEKGDIPEGYSVSREKKERFSLILESASTNQTSMYLCASSFGTGSNQPQHFGDGTRLSIL.

V usage is TRBV6-2 or TRBV6-3 and J usage is TRBJ1-1, with a possible D match to TRBD1 (6 bases). The CDR3 has 16 residues. V was shortened by 5 bases and J by 4 bases, with 20 bases between the two germline ends. Germline lookup yields CDR1 MNHEY and CDR2 SVGEGT. This CDR3 reads CASSPGGGRLTTEAFF. The CDR3 region has the DNA TGTGCCAGCAGTCCAGGTGGGGGCAGGCTGACCACTGAAGCTTTCTTT.

This chain joins TRBV2 and TRBJ2-1, with 11 positions matching TRBD1. The V gene's germline CDR1 is SNHLY and CDR2 FYNNEI. Trimming at V came to 6 bases and at J to 8 bases, leaving 15 bases not matched to a gene. There are 17 residues in the CDR3. CDR3 in amino acids: CASRDGQGAMFEDEQFF. In DNA, the CDR3 is TGTGCCAGCAGGGATGGACAGGGGGCCATGTTCGAAGATGAGCAGTTCTTC.

The chain has TRBV9 and TRBJ2-3, with 15 nucleotides matching TRBD2. Germline CDR1 and CDR2: SGDLS and YYNGEE. The CDR3 is made up of 17 amino acids. Trimming removed 0 bases from V and 4 bases from J; junction bases left unmatched: 3. CDR3 region: CASSVGTSGGAPDTQYF. CDR3 DNA sequence: TGTGCCAGCAGCGTAGGGACTAGCGGGGGGGCCCCAGATACGCAGTATTTT. Full variable domain (remainder filled in from reference TRBV9 and TRBJ2-3): DSGVTQTPKHLITATGQRVTLRCSPRSGDLSVYWYQQSLDQGLQFLIQYYNGEERAKGNILERFSAQQFPDLHSELNLSSLELGDSALYFCASSVGTSGGAPDTQYFGPGTRLTVL.

J is TRBJ2-2 and V is TRBV30; 11 bases fit TRBD2. Germline V gives CDR1 GTSNPN, CDR2 SVGIG (reference sequence). The CDR3 totals 16 residues. V trimming: 0 bases; J trimming: 3 bases; junction bases outside the gene matches: 3. The CDR3 reads CAWSVTSGGYTGELFF. The CDR3 DNA is TGTGCCTGGAGTGTAACTAGCGGGGGATACACCGGGGAGCTGTTTTTT.

The chain joins TRBV2 to TRBJ2-1, with 13 bases identical to TRBD2. Germline V gene lookup returns CDR1 SNHLY and CDR2 FYNNEI. This CDR3 comprises 14 residues. With 8 bases clipped from V and 9 bases from J, the junction kept 7 bases outside the gene matches. The CDR3 DNA reads as TGTGCCAGCCTTAGGACTAGCGGGAGAAGTGAGCAGTTCTTC. Protein sequence: CASLRTSGRSEQFF.

This CDR3 reads CASSLGHTSGTDTQYF. The CDR3 DNA follows: TGTGCCAGCAGTTTGGGCCACACTAGCGGCACAGATACGCAGTATTTT. The genes are TRBV28 and TRBJ2-3; 7 bases agree with TRBD2. Germline trimming cut 3 bases from V and 1 base from J; bases unmatched to any gene: 7. The CDR3 runs 16 residues. CDR1 and CDR2 from the germline V gene are MDHEN and SYDVKM.

The V call is TRBV3-1 (or the pseudogene TRBV3-2), the J call TRBJ1-6; D uncertain. There are 16 residues in the CDR3. CDR1 is LGHDT, CDR2 YNNKEL, per germline (reference sequence). The V end was cut by 0 bases, the J end by 7 bases, with 13 bases between. The CDR3 loop is CASSQDGQVYNSPLHF. CDR3 bases: TGTGCCAGCAGCCAAGATGGGCAGGTCTACAATTCACCCCTCCACTTT.

V and J are TRBV29-1 and TRBJ2-3, with D possibly being TRBD1 (6 bases). The V end lost 1 base, the J end lost 2 bases, and 13 bases lay between the germline ends. The CDR3 runs 15 residues. Looked up from germline, CDR1 is SQVTM and CDR2 is ANQGSEA. The CDR3 region has the DNA TGCAGCGTTGAAGGTTCGAGGGGGATCACAGATACGCAGTATTTT. Translated, it gives CSVEGSRGITDTQYF.

This sequence joins TRBV4-1 and TRBJ2-7, with TRBD2 as a possible D gene (5 bases). In germline, CDR1 is MGHRA, CDR2 YSYEKL. The CDR3 loop spans 15 amino acids. Trimming cost V 2 bases and J 3 bases, with 14 bases left between them. In DNA form, the CDR3 reads TGCGCCAGCAGCCAAACGGGTCTCGAGGGCTACGAGCAGTACTTC. It translates to CASSQTGLEGYEQYF.

The chain links TRBV18 to TRBJ1-5; D might be TRBD1 (5 bases). The CDR3 is made up of 15 amino acids. Trimming left V 4 bases short and J 3 bases short, with 13 bases between. CDR1 KGHSH and CDR2 LQKENI come from the germline V gene. The CDR3 region is CASSRGHQDNQPQHF. Here the CDR3 DNA reads TGTGCCAGCTCACGCGGACACCAGGACAATCAGCCCCAGCATTTT.

The chain joins TRBV7-9 to TRBJ2-1; the match to TRBD2 covers 7 bases. Germline V lookup: CDR1 SEHNR, CDR2 FQNEAQ (reference sequence). Germline trimming cut 5 bases from V and 8 bases from J; bases unmatched to any gene: 6. The CDR3 consists of 13 residues. The CDR3 reads CASSLTSDHEQFF. Written as DNA, the CDR3 is TGTGCCAGCAGCCTCACTAGCGACCATGAGCAGTTCTTC.

The CDR3 sequence: CASSSLGRPLYGYTF. In nucleotides, the CDR3 is TGCGCCAGCAGCTCTTTGGGCAGGCCCCTCTATGGCTACACCTTC. This chain uses TRBV5-1 with TRBJ1-2; D uncertain. V was clipped by 3 bases and J by 4 bases, with 16 bases between them. Germline lookup yields CDR1 SGHRS and CDR2 YFSETQ. This CDR3 has 15 residues.

This clone was seen only once. The CDR3 nucleotides read TGTGCCAGCAGCCAAGAACCGCCAGGAAAACTGTTTTTT. Residues: CASSQEPPGKLFF. This chain connects TRBV14 to TRBJ1-4; no reliable D call. The germline V and J ends were trimmed by 0 bases and 10 bases, with 9 bases remaining between them. The germline CDR1 and CDR2 sequences are SGHDN and FVKESK. The CDR3 is 13 amino acids.

The gene calls are TRBV29-1 and TRBJ2-1; D may be TRBD2 (5 bases). Per germline, CDR1 SQVTM and CDR2 ANQGSEA. The CDR3 consists of 14 residues. V was clipped by 4 bases and J by 2 bases, with 12 bases between them. The CDR3 DNA is TGCAGCGTTGTTAGACTACTTACCTACAATGAGCAGTTCTTC. Amino acids: CSVVRLLTYNEQFF.

The gene calls are TRBV27 and TRBJ2-1, with D possibly TRBD1 on 6 matching bases. V lost 2 bases to trimming and J lost 2 bases, with 10 bases between them. CDR1 and CDR2 from the germline V gene are MNHEY and SMNVEV (reference sequence). CDR3 length: 15 amino acids. DNA of the CDR3: TGTGCCAGCAGTTTACGGACAGCCACCTACAATGAGCAGTTCTTC. This translates into CASSLRTATYNEQFF.

The chain carries TRBV4-1 and TRBJ1-1; maybe TRBD1 (5 bases). Deletions cut 1 base from V and 3 bases from J, with 15 bases between. The CDR3 is made up of 16 amino acids. CDR1 and CDR2 (germline): MGHRA, YSYEKL. DNA of the CDR3: TGCGCCAGCAGCCAAGCATTCGGGACTATGGACACTGAAGCTTTCTTT. Amino acids: CASSQAFGTMDTEAFF.

V usage is TRBV25-1 and J usage is TRBJ2-1, with 12 bases matching TRBD2. The CDR3 runs 14 residues. CDR1 and CDR2 from the germline V gene are MGHDK and SYGVNS. The V segment lost 7 bases and the J segment 7 bases; nucleotides outside the gene matches: 5. The CDR3 sequence: CASIGLAGPNEQFF. CDR3 DNA: TGTGCCAGCATCGGACTAGCGGGGCCTAATGAGCAGTTCTTC.

The J gene is TRBJ2-7, the V gene TRBV5-4; 12 positions match TRBD1. With V trimmed by 6 bases and J by 2 bases, 12 bases remained unmatched. The CDR3 contains 17 residues. Germline V gives CDR1 SGHNT, CDR2 YYREEE (reference sequence). The CDR3 sequence is CASTPGQGAQTAYEQYF. Written as DNA, the CDR3 is TGTGCCAGCACCCCGGGACAGGGGGCGCAAACAGCCTACGAGCAGTACTTC.

The chain joins TRBV5-5 to TRBJ2-5, with D maybe TRBD1 (6 bases). Germline V gives CDR1 SGHKS, CDR2 YYEKEE (reference sequence). CDR3 length: 13 amino acids. The V end was cut by 0 bases, the J end by 4 bases, with 7 bases between. In DNA, the CDR3 is TGTGCCAGCAGCTTGGGCAGGGGAGAGACCCAGTACTTC. As protein: CASSLGRGETQYF.

This rearrangement joins TRBV10-1 to TRBJ1-5; D is perhaps TRBD1 (5 bases). This CDR3 spans 16 amino acids. V shed 2 bases and J shed 4 bases, with 15 bases lying between them. Germline assignment: CDR1 WNHNN and CDR2 SYGVQD (reference sequence). The CDR3 loop is CASSENLDRLNQPQHF. The CDR3 DNA is TGCGCCAGCAGTGAGAACTTAGACAGATTAAATCAGCCCCAGCATTTT.

This chain uses TRBV9 with TRBJ1-4; D is unresolved. The CDR3 totals 13 residues. Trimming left V 4 bases short and J 8 bases short, with 12 bases between. Germline CDR1 is SGDLS and CDR2 is YYNGEE. In DNA, the CDR3 is TGTGCCAGCAGCCCCTCGGGGTGGGAAAAACTGTTTTTT. Amino acids: CASSPSGWEKLFF.

J is TRBJ2-1 and V is TRBV7-9; 9 nucleotides line up with TRBD1. The CDR3 extends over 15 amino acids. Per the germline V gene, CDR1 is SEHNR and CDR2 is FQNEAQ (reference sequence). V was clipped by 5 bases and J by 4 bases; unmatched bases: 6. CDR3 sequence (DNA): TGTGCCAGCAGCCCCCCGGGACAGGGTTACAATGAGCAGTTCTTC. As protein: CASSPPGQGYNEQFF. The variable domain in full, with the rest retrieved from reference TRBV7-9 and TRBJ2-1, is DTGVSQNPRHKITKRGQNVTFRCDPISEHNRLYWYRQTLGQGPEFLTYFQNEAQLEKSRLLSDRFSAERPKGSFSTLEIQRTEQGDSAMYLCASSPPGQGYNEQFFGPGTRLTVL.

This rearrangement joins TRBV6-2 or TRBV6-3 to TRBJ2-7, with a weak D call TRBD2 (6 bases). This CDR3 spans 15 amino acids. Germline V gene sequence: CDR1 MNHEY, CDR2 SVGEGT. Trimming pared 0 bases from V and 0 bases from J, leaving 9 bases between. The CDR3 DNA reads as TGTGCCAGCAGTTACTCGGGACTCAACTCCTACGAGCAGTACTTC. Translation gives CASSYSGLNSYEQYF.

This chain connects TRBV2 to TRBJ1-2; the match to TRBD1 covers 9 bases. This CDR3 has 14 amino acids. CDR1 and CDR2 (germline): SNHLY, FYNNEI. Trimming removed 6 bases from V and 5 bases from J; junction bases left unmatched: 7. CDR3 loop: CASSPGTGNYGYTF. The CDR3 DNA reads TGTGCCAGCAGCCCCGGGACAGGGAATTATGGCTACACCTTC.

This chain joins TRBV19 and TRBJ1-1; D possibly corresponds to TRBD1 (5 bases). The CDR3 consists of 15 residues. Looked up from germline, CDR1 is LNHDA and CDR2 is SQIVND (reference sequence). The V and J ends lost 3 bases and 1 base respectively, with 12 bases between them. The CDR3 coding sequence is TGTGCCAGTAGTATTATAAGGCAGGGGAACACTGAAGCTTTCTTT. Translation gives CASSIIRQGNTEAFF.

The rearrangement joins TRBV24-1 to TRBJ2-7; D not resolved. Germline CDR1 and CDR2: KGHDR and SFDVKD. The CDR3 consists of 15 residues. The germline V and J ends were trimmed by 11 bases and 3 bases, with 22 bases remaining between them. DNA for the CDR3: TGTGCCAGCCCCCCCGTGATAGGAGATTTCTACGAGCAGTACTTC. Its protein product is CASPPVIGDFYEQYF.

The table lists this clone with a few counts. The chain combines TRBV5-1 with TRBJ1-1; 7 bases match TRBD1. This CDR3 comprises 15 residues. Trimming removed 4 bases from V and 1 base from J; junction bases left unmatched: 7. From germline, CDR1 is SGHRS and CDR2 YFSETQ. CDR3 nucleotides: TGCGCCAGCAGCCCCCGACAGGGCGCGAACACTGAAGCTTTCTTT. Its translation is CASSPRQGANTEAFF.

This rearrangement joins TRBV7-9 to TRBJ1-3; TRBD1 matches at 7 bases. This CDR3 has 15 amino acids. Germline CDR1 SEHNR, CDR2 FQNEAQ (reference sequence). The trim removed 8 bases at V and 0 bases at J, leaving 7 bases unmatched. CDR3 bases: TGTGCCAGCCTAGGACAGGCTTACTCTGGAAACACCATATATTTT. It yields the protein CASLGQAYSGNTIYF.